The 22 T cell receptor beta chains listed next were all sequenced from one sample in a study of T cells in Graves' hyperthyroidism and ophthalmopathy. The CDR3 regions of TCR beta were amplified from RNA transcripts. Primed by the HTBI set, a first-round RT-PCR was run on the TCR CDR3. Each CDR3 protein gets one entry after TCRdb re-called the multiplex PCR reads with MiXCR. The data show about 740,000 distinct CDR3 sequences, around 13% seen once. The specimen sequenced was blood. These receptor sequences come from a woman under 30 with Graves' hyperthyroidism.

At least ten counts were recorded for this clonotype. This chain connects TRBV28 to TRBJ2-2; TRBD1 matches 7 bases. The V and J ends lost 6 bases and 5 bases, in that order; junction bases with no gene match: 9. Germline V gene lookup returns CDR1 MDHEN and CDR2 SYDVKM. This CDR3 spans 15 amino acids. CDR3 sequence (DNA): TGTGCCAGCAGAATGACAGGGTTGAGGACCGGGGAGCTGTTTTTT. This sequence encodes CASRMTGLRTGELFF.

This clonotype has more than one count but fewer than ten. This chain uses TRBV4-1 with TRBJ2-7, with 8 bases aligning to TRBD1. This CDR3 spans 15 amino acids. Germline lookup yields CDR1 MGHRA and CDR2 YSYEKL. V shed 1 base and J 6 bases; nucleotides not matched to a gene: 8. CDR3 sequence: CASSQGPRGLGEQYF. For the CDR3, the DNA is TGCGCCAGCAGCCAAGGTCCCAGGGGGCTGGGCGAGCAGTACTTC.

This clonotype has ten or more counts. V is TRBV11-2 and J is TRBJ2-4; D unclear. Trimming cost V 0 bases and J 3 bases, with 18 bases left between them. Germline CDR1 SGHAT, CDR2 FQNNGV. The length of the CDR3 is 18 residues. In DNA, the CDR3 is TGTGCCAGCAGCTTAGAGTCAGCAGTTCCTTTGGGCAAAAACATTCAGTACTTC. Its translation: CASSLESAVPLGKNIQYF.

The rearrangement uses TRBV7-6 and TRBJ2-1, with 12 positions matching TRBD2. Germline V gives CDR1 SGHVS, CDR2 FNYEAQ. CDR3 length: 15 amino acids. V lost 3 bases and J lost 10; bases outside the gene matches: 7. The CDR3 loop reads CASSFEWTSGIEQFF. The DNA of the CDR3 is TGTGCCAGCAGCTTTGAATGGACTAGCGGGATCGAGCAGTTCTTC. Together with reference TRBV7-6 and TRBJ2-1, the CDR3 gives the full variable domain: GAGVSQSPRYKVTKRGQDVALRCDPISGHVSLYWYRQALGQGPEFLTYFNYEAQQDKSGLPNDRFSAERPEGSISTLTIQRTEQRDSAMYRCASSFEWTSGIEQFFGPGTRLTVL.

There are many counts of this clonotype. The V gene is TRBV12-3 or TRBV12-4, the J gene TRBJ2-7, with 10 nucleotides matching TRBD1. The CDR3 spans 15 residues. With 6 bases clipped from V and 2 bases from J, the junction kept 7 bases outside the gene matches. In DNA, the CDR3 is TGTGCCAGCAGGGGGACAGGGGTCACGGCCTACGAGCAGTACTTC. It yields the protein CASRGTGVTAYEQYF.

This chain joins TRBV5-1 and TRBJ2-7; D not resolved. CDR1 is SGHRS, CDR2 YFSETQ, per germline. The length of the CDR3 is 13 residues. The ends were cut back, 5 bases at V and 7 bases at J, with 16 bases in the middle. The CDR3 DNA reads as TGCGCCAGCAGGGCGGTGGGTTTTCCGGAGCAGTACTTC. It is translated as CASRAVGFPEQYF.

This clonotype turned up a few times. This chain's CDR3 is CASSYSEFWSSGSEQYF. Written as DNA, the CDR3 is TGTGCCAGCAGTTACTCGGAGTTCTGGAGTTCGGGGTCCGAGCAGTACTTC. This rearrangement joins TRBV6-2 or TRBV6-3 to TRBJ2-7; perhaps TRBD2 as D (5 bases). The CDR3 consists of 17 residues. The germline V gene has CDR1 MNHEY and CDR2 SVGEGT. Trimming stripped 0 bases from V and 6 bases from J, with 21 bases between.

The CDR3 protein is CASSLDPPRTSGSGNEQFF. The CDR3 DNA reads as TGTGCCAGCAGCTTAGACCCCCCTCGGACTAGCGGGAGCGGCAATGAGCAGTTCTTC. The chain joins TRBV7-2 to TRBJ2-1, with 13 bases identical to TRBD2. V was pared by 1 base and J by 6 bases, with 12 bases of the junction left unmatched. Looked up from germline, CDR1 is SGHTA and CDR2 is FQGNSA. The CDR3 runs 19 residues.

The V and J genes are TRBV6-5 and TRBJ2-2, with 7 bases lining up with TRBD2. CDR3 length: 19 residues. With 4 bases clipped from V and 1 base from J, the junction kept 15 bases outside the gene matches. Germline CDR1 reads MNHEY; CDR2 reads SVGAGI. The CDR3 protein is CASSLDGREWGQNTGELFF. CDR3 DNA sequence: TGTGCCAGCAGTTTGGATGGGCGGGAGTGGGGCCAGAACACCGGGGAGCTGTTTTTT.

This clonotype was counted ten times or more. V is TRBV7-9 and J is TRBJ2-7, with TRBD2 identical over 12 bases. This CDR3 has 18 amino acids. V gave up 2 bases and J gave up 1 base; unmatched junction bases: 9. CDR1 and CDR2 (germline): SEHNR, FQNEAQ (reference sequence). The DNA for the CDR3 is TGTGCCAGCAGCTTACAAGGGCTAGCGGGAGGGAAGTCCTACGAGCAGTACTTC. This sequence encodes CASSLQGLAGGKSYEQYF.

As regards this clonotype: A much larger clonotype is one base distant, so this may be a read error. V is TRBV11-2 and J is TRBJ1-1; D remains ambiguous. The CDR3 spans 12 residues. Germline CDR1 is SGHAT and CDR2 is FQNNGV. CDR3 sequence reads: CASSFPATEASF. CDR3 DNA sequence: TGTGCCAGCAGCTTTCCGGCCACTGAAGCTTCCTTT.

This clonotype has just a few counts. The V gene is TRBV20-1, the J gene TRBJ1-5, with 9 bases fitting TRBD1. V shed 6 bases, J shed 4 bases, and the junction held 10 bases outside the gene matches. Germline CDR1 and CDR2: DFQATT and SNEGSKA (reference sequence). This CDR3 comprises 15 residues. CDR3 protein: CSAYDEGQGNQPQHF. The CDR3 DNA reads TGCAGTGCGTACGATGAGGGACAGGGTAATCAGCCCCAGCATTTT.

This clonotype was seen many times. This chain joins TRBV18 and TRBJ1-2; the D gene is possibly TRBD1 (5 bases). The V gene lost 6 bases and the J gene lost 8 bases, with 16 bases spanning the gap. Germline CDR1 KGHSH, CDR2 LQKENI. This CDR3 region has 13 residues. The CDR3: CASSPPGRMGYTF. The CDR3 nucleotides are TGTGCCAGCTCGCCCCCGGGACGGATGGGCTACACCTTC.

The chain carries TRBV5-1 and TRBJ1-2; 8 bases are a match to TRBD1. The CDR3 length is 16 residues. From germline, CDR1 is SGHRS and CDR2 YFSETQ. The V segment lost 4 bases and the J segment 3 bases; nucleotides outside the gene matches: 11. CDR3 region: CASSPGAGGVDYGYTF. The CDR3 DNA reads as TGCGCCAGCAGCCCTGGGGCAGGGGGCGTCGACTATGGCTACACCTTC.

This clonotype showed up many times. This CDR3 reads CASSLGNTPTTGNTIYF. CDR3 in DNA: TGTGCCAGCAGTTTAGGGAACACCCCGACAACTGGAAACACCATATATTTT. This sequence joins TRBV28 and TRBJ1-3; D is ambiguous. CDR3 length equals 17 residues. Trimming took off 2 bases at V and 2 bases at J, with 16 bases between the two ends. Germline V gives CDR1 MDHEN, CDR2 SYDVKM. Complete variable domain (other parts from reference TRBV28 and TRBJ1-3): DVKVTQSSRYLVKRTGEKVFLECVQDMDHENMFWYRQDPGLGLRLIYFSYDVKMKEKGDIPEGYSVSREKKERFSLILESASTNQTSMYLCASSLGNTPTTGNTIYFGEGSWLTVV.

This clonotype was recorded at least ten times. V and J are TRBV3-1 and TRBJ2-1; D remains unclear. Germline CDR1 LGHDT, CDR2 YNNKEL (reference sequence). This CDR3 region has 16 residues. Trimming left V 0 bases short and J 7 bases short, with 16 bases between. In nucleotides, the CDR3 is TGTGCCAGCAGCCAAGATGAGCAGCCGGAGTTTAATGAGCAGTTCTTC. Translating it yields CASSQDEQPEFNEQFF.

This clonotype showed up just a few times. The chain joins TRBV20-1 to TRBJ2-2, with D unresolved. Germline V CDR1 and CDR2: DFQATT, SNEGSKA (reference sequence). The CDR3 extends over 13 amino acids. The ends were cut back, 2 bases at V and 3 bases at J, with 7 bases in the middle. Here the CDR3 DNA reads TGCAGTGCTAGACAGTCGCACACCGGGGAGCTGTTTTTT. Protein product: CSARQSHTGELFF.

The V gene is TRBV20-1, the J gene TRBJ2-5; D not certain. CDR1 DFQATT and CDR2 SNEGSKA come from the germline V gene (reference sequence). The CDR3 has 13 residues. V was pared by 6 bases and J by 2 bases, with 13 bases between. In DNA form, the CDR3 reads TGCAGTGCAAGAAATACTTGGCAAGAGACCCAGTACTTC. Residues: CSARNTWQETQYF.

This clonotype was observed at least ten times. The chain uses TRBV12-3 or TRBV12-4 and TRBJ1-2; 8 bases are a match to TRBD1. The CDR3 is 16 amino acids. V shed 8 bases, J shed 3 bases, and the junction held 14 bases outside the gene matches. This CDR3 reads CASLGQGLTVDYGYTF. The CDR3 nucleotides are TGTGCCAGCTTAGGACAGGGTCTAACGGTGGACTATGGCTACACCTTC.

This clonotype was seen more than once but under ten times. The chain has TRBV7-6 and TRBJ2-7; D remains ambiguous. CDR3 length: 15 amino acids. Germline V gene lookup returns CDR1 SGHVS and CDR2 FNYEAQ. Trimming took off 4 bases at V and 4 bases at J, with 17 bases between the two ends. CDR3 protein: CASSSEPKGLYEQYF. CDR3 nucleotide sequence: TGTGCCAGCAGCTCTGAGCCTAAGGGTTTATACGAGCAGTACTTC.

This clonotype has just a few counts. The chain combines TRBV6-1 with TRBJ2-1, with a tentative D call TRBD1 (6 bases). The CDR3 sequence is 11 residues long. Germline loops: CDR1 MNHNS, CDR2 SASEGT. Trimming cost V 7 bases and J 12 bases, with 13 bases left between them. The CDR3 region has the DNA TGTGCCAGCAACCCCGGCAGGGGGCAGTTCTTC. Translation gives CASNPGRGQFF.

Ten or more counts support this clonotype. The rearrangement links TRBV28 to TRBJ2-4; 7 bases match TRBD2. CDR3 length: 12 amino acids. V shed 1 base, J shed 9 bases, and the junction held 0 bases outside the gene matches. Looked up from germline, CDR1 is MDHEN and CDR2 is SYDVKM. The CDR3 nucleotides are TGTGCCAGCAGTTTATCGGGGGGCATTCAGTACTTC. It yields the protein CASSLSGGIQYF.